The sample holds a few counts of the clone carrying this T cell receptor beta chain. Its antigen is unknown. The J segment lost 3 bases and the V segment lost 5 bases, leaving 8 bases of the junction unmatched. Per the germline V gene, CDR1 is MDHEN and CDR2 is SYDVKM. The CDR3 contains 15 residues. This entry comes from a study of beta chain features in type 1 diabetes. Study-wide findings and caveats: For TCRB rearrangement, an influence of HLA type remained unresolved here. There was a moderate but significant shortening of TCRB CDR3s in all four CD4+ subsets of Type 1 diabetes patients. More deletions and fewer insertions at VDJ junctions were seen in type 1 diabetes patients.

Expressed TCRB transcripts got sequenced, as all isolated RNA was reverse transcribed. Produced via immunoSEQ multiplex PCR; TCRdb's table is partial and in-frame only. This sample has about 650,000 clones, with 9.5% to 15% found just once. The sample taken for sequencing was naive CD4+ T cells from blood. The origin of this receptor is a man aged 25-45 years with type 1 diabetes. This chain joins TRBV28 and TRBJ2-7; 9 bases align to TRBD2. Here the CDR3 DNA reads TGTGCCAGCAGTCCAGGACTAGCGAGCTACTACGAGCAGTACTTC. It is translated as CASSPGLASYYEQYF. The full variable domain, with the rest looked up from reference TRBV28 and TRBJ2-7, is DVKVTQSSRYLVKRTGEKVFLECVQDMDHENMFWYRQDPGLGLRLIYFSYDVKMKEKGDIPEGYSVSREKKERFSLILESASTNQTSMYLCASSPGLASYYEQYFGPGTRLTVT.